The entry below describes one T cell receptor beta chain. Its antigen is as yet unknown. The assay was immunoSEQ multiplex PCR, and TCRdb's table has in-frame clones only and misses some. In the table there are more than 95,000 clones, approximately 88% of which are singletons. The data derive from a study of T cell responses to AZD1222 COVID-19 vaccine. Across the study: Second doses were pooled across both intervals (about 4 or about 12 weeks). Overall study findings and caveats: Mapped onto spike, vaccine-associated CD4 TCRs spanned it and were dominant at 160-218 and 743-854. Clonal diversity was possibly underestimated, and white British individuals and females predominated among donors. Spike-specific TCR breadth and depth went up after people got two AZD1222 doses.

This CDR3 contains 15 residues. V dropped 5 bases and J dropped 4; count of bases not matched to a gene: 5. Germline assignment: CDR1 LGHDT and CDR2 YNNKEL (reference sequence). This material consisted of peripheral blood, taken on day 0 of AZD1222 vaccination. This TCR derives from an adult in good health. This sequence joins TRBV3-1 (or the pseudogene TRBV3-2) and TRBJ2-4; 10 nucleotides line up with TRBD2. The CDR3 is CASSDPGLAKNIQYF. CDR3 nucleotide sequence: TGTGCCAGCAGCGATCCGGGACTAGCGAAAAACATTCAGTACTTC.